The rows below give T cell receptor beta chains drawn from one sample of a study of regulatory T cells in long-lasting Graves disease. TCRdb recomputed calls from the multiplex PCR reads with MiXCR, one row per CDR3 protein. Among roughly 450,000 distinct CDR3 sequences, about 25% were seen once, and the ten largest hold about 26%. The sample was peripheral blood mononuclear cells (PBMCs), taken when the disease was refractory, from a patient treated with antithyroid drugs. These receptors were taken from a female donor with Graves disease. The CDR3 runs from the conserved cysteine through the conserved F or W. A D gene is named only where the DNA matches it firmly. Rows may omit the clone size; those that give it use once, few, many or a size class.

V	size	J	D	DNA	CDR3
TRBV20-1	many	TRBJ1-5	TRBD1	TGCAGTGCTACGGACAGGGGGTCTCAGCCCCAGCATTTT	CSATDRGSQPQHF
TRBV7-8	many	TRBJ2-5	-	TGTGCCAGCAGCTTGGAGCATGGATCCAGGGAGACCCAGTACTTC	CASSLEHGSRETQYF
TRBV5-5	-	TRBJ1-1	-	TGTGCCAGCAGCTTAACGAGGCCTGGGGCGAGGGGATGGGCTTTCTTT	CASSLTRPGARGWAFF
TRBV2	many	TRBJ2-7	-	TGTGCCAGCAGGAGACCCGGGACCCCCGGGAACTTC	CASRRPGTPGNF
TRBV15	few	TRBJ2-7	TRBD1	TGTGCCACCAGCAGAAATCCGGGACAGGGGAGGACCTACGAGCAGTACTTC	CATSRNPGQGRTYEQYF
TRBV27	few	TRBJ2-7	-	TGTGCCAGCGCTTCCCATGGGTCCTACGAGCAGTACTTC	CASASHGSYEQYF
TRBV2	few	TRBJ1-3	TRBD1	TGTGCCAGCAGTGAGTCTACAGGGGTGACTGGAAACACCATATATTTT	CASSESTGVTGNTIYF
TRBV5-1	few	TRBJ1-1	TRBD1	TGCGCCAGCAGCTTGGGGGACAGGGGGATTATGAACACTGAAGCTTTCTTT	CASSLGDRGIMNTEAFF
TRBV7-2	-	TRBJ1-2	-	TGTGCCAGCAGCTTAAAGGGACAAGGGACCAACACCTTC	CASSLKGQGTNTF
TRBV25-1	-	TRBJ2-5	-	TGTGCCAGCAGTGTTCCCTCGACAGGCAAAGAGACCCAGTACTTC	CASSVPSTGKETQYF
TRBV12-3/TRBV12-4	many	TRBJ1-1	TRBD1	TGTGCCAGCAGTCCCCGGACAGGGGGCCCTACCACTGAAGCTTTCTTT	CASSPRTGGPTTEAFF
TRBV2	many	TRBJ2-7	-	TGTGCCAGCAGTGAACGTCCGGGGGTGACCTACGAGCAGTACTTC	CASSERPGVTYEQYF
TRBV6-1	many	TRBJ1-5	-	TGTGCCAGCAGCGACGGAGGGACCAATCAGCCCCAGCATTTT	CASSDGGTNQPQHF
TRBV10-3	-	TRBJ2-7	TRBD1	TGTGCCACCGCCGGGACAGGTTTAGACGAGCAGTACTTC	CATAGTGLDEQYF
TRBV5-1	-	TRBJ2-2	TRBD1	TGCGCCAGCAACCTAGGACAGGGCCACGCGAACACCGGGGAGCTGTTTTTT	CASNLGQGHANTGELFF
TRBV19	-	TRBJ1-2	TRBD1	TGTGCCAGTAGTGGGACAGTTTACGCGGGGATGTTTGGTTATGGCTACACCTTC	CASSGTVYAGMFGYGYTF
TRBV30	-	TRBJ2-7	-	TGTGCCTGGCGTACGACAGATACCTCCTACGAGCAGTACTTC	CAWRTTDTSYEQYF
TRBV7-2	-	TRBJ2-5	-	TGTGCCAGCAGCTTACCCAAAGAGACCCAGTACTTC	CASSLPKETQYF
TRBV20-1	-	TRBJ2-7	TRBD2	TGCAGTGCTTTAGCGGGGTACGAGCAGTGCTTC	CSALAGYEQCF
TRBV5-1	-	TRBJ2-7	-	TGCGCCAGCGCCCGCCAAGGTTACTACGAGCAGTACTTC	CASARQGYYEQYF
TRBV6-5	many	TRBJ1-1	-	TGTGCCAGCAGTTACCGTACTACTGAAGCTTTCTTT	CASSYRTTEAFF
TRBV10-3	-	TRBJ2-6	TRBD1	TGTGCCATCAGTGACCAGGACAGGGGGCCTGGGGCCAGCGTCCTGACTTTC	CAISDQDRGPGASVLTF
TRBV7-2	-	TRBJ2-1	TRBD2	TGTGCCAGCAGGACTACGGGATCCCGGGGGGAAGATGAGCAGTTCTTC	CASRTTGSRGEDEQFF
TRBV7-6	-	TRBJ2-7	TRBD2	TGTGCCAGCAGCTTATCGCCTGTGGGAGGGACGTACGAGCAGTACTTC	CASSLSPVGGTYEQYF
TRBV7-9	-	TRBJ2-2	TRBD2	TGTGCCAGCAGCCCTAGCGCTGGTAGCGGGAATGTGCTGTTTTTT	CASSPSAGSGNVLFF
TRBV6-5	many	TRBJ1-1	-	TGTGCCAGCAGCTACTATGACATGAACACTGAAGCTTTCTTT	CASSYYDMNTEAFF
TRBV29-1	many	TRBJ2-7	-	TGCAGCGTTGAAGATCCAAAATCTGGCTCCTACGAGCAGTACTTC	CSVEDPKSGSYEQYF
TRBV9	many	TRBJ2-7	-	TGTGCCAGCAGCGTAGATCTGGGCAACTACGAGCAGTACTTC	CASSVDLGNYEQYF
TRBV4-3	-	TRBJ1-1	-	TGCGCCAGCAGCCAAGATTTGGGTATCCGCACTGAAGCTTTCTTT	CASSQDLGIRTEAFF
TRBV7-9	-	TRBJ2-3	TRBD1	TGTGCCAGCAGCTTAACTCAGGACAGGTGGACGTTCGGCACAGATACGCAGTATTTT	CASSLTQDRWTFGTDTQYF
TRBV10-3	-	TRBJ2-7	-	TGTGCCGCGGGGACGATGATTTCCTACGAGCAGTACTTC	CAAGTMISYEQYF
TRBV20-1	many	TRBJ1-1	-	TGCAGTGCTACGGACAGCACTGAAGCTTTCTTT	CSATDSTEAFF
TRBV15	-	TRBJ1-2	-	TGTGCCACCAGCCAGAGTCCTAACTATGGCTACACCTTC	CATSQSPNYGYTF
TRBV12-3/TRBV12-4	-	TRBJ2-3	TRBD2	TGTGCCAGCAGGACTAGCGGGGGAGGCACAGATACGCAGTATTTT	CASRTSGGGTDTQYF
TRBV28	many	TRBJ1-1	-	TGTGCCAGCAGCCCTCCTTTGGAGAATGAAGCTTTCTTT	CASSPPLENEAFF